The T cell receptor (beta chain) under discussion was sequenced for a study of T-cell reconstitution after alpha-beta-depleted transplantation in children. The library targeted TCRbeta and was prepared with unique molecular identifiers. TCRdb itself ran the PCR reads through MiXCR, one entry per CDR3 protein. In the table there are about 340,000 distinct CDR3 sequences, about a tenth of which are singletons. Trimming removed 6 bases from V and 2 bases from J; junction bases left unmatched: 8. The CDR3 runs to 15 residues. Germline V gene lookup returns CDR1 SGHVS and CDR2 FQNEAQ. This clonotype occurred a few times.

Sample: PBMCs from the stem cell graft donor, taken from the stem cell graft. This clonotype was obtained from a human donor who donated a stem cell graft to a child with acute lymphoblastic leukemia. This chain uses TRBV7-8 with TRBJ2-7, with TRBD2 matching 9 bases. CDR3 region: CASRSRAGGPYEQYF. Written as DNA, the CDR3 is TGTGCCAGCAGAAGTCGGGCGGGAGGGCCCTACGAGCAGTACTTC. Complete variable domain (other parts from reference TRBV7-8 and TRBJ2-7): GAGVSQSPRYKVAKRGQDVALRCDPISGHVSLFWYQQALGQGPEFLTYFQNEAQLDKSGLPSDRFFAERPEGSVSTLKIQRTQQEDSAVYLCASRSRAGGPYEQYFGPGTRLTVT.